This T cell receptor (beta chain) was retrieved from a study of patients and donors after allogeneic stem cell transplantation. This clonotype occurred a few times. TCRdb called the RT-PCR reads again in MiXCR, with one record for every CDR3 protein. Altogether over 350,000 distinct CDR3 sequences are present, around 16% being singletons, with the ten largest covering over 6%. The V end lost 5 bases, the J end lost 4 bases, and 11 bases lay between the germline ends. Germline V gene lookup returns CDR1 SGHDT and CDR2 YYEEEE. The length of the CDR3 is 13 residues. The clonotype originates from a human donor who was either an allogeneic HSCT recipient or a stem cell or donor lymphocyte infusion donor (not recorded which). It is not recorded whose cells these are; they may come from a transplant donor. The sample comprised blood, either unsorted or a sorted T cell fraction (not recorded which). V usage is TRBV5-6 and J usage is TRBJ2-3; a possible D gene is TRBD2 (5 bases). This CDR3 reads CASRAWGADTQYF. Here the CDR3 DNA reads TGTGCCAGCAGGGCTTGGGGAGCAGATACGCAGTATTTT.